The rows below give T cell receptor beta chains drawn from one sample of a study of identical twins. One entry per CDR3 protein, called by TCRdb with MiXCR from the 5' RACE reads. Of roughly 700,000 distinct CDR3 sequences listed, more than 6.5% are singletons. These sequences were also reported in another study, on yellow fever vaccine responses in identical twins.

Sequenced input: PBMCs. These receptors originate from a woman between 18 and 30 years old in good health. Each CDR3 is given with its conserved first and last residue. D genes are given only for firm matches. The listing skips clone size in some rows; elsewhere it reads once, few, many or a size class.

CASSLSVPVTHYTQYF	TGTGCCAGCAGTTTATCAGTCCCCGTAACTCACTATACGCAGTATTTT	-	TRBJ2-3	few	TRBV27
CASSVVDGGTDTQYF	TGTGCCAGCAGCGTAGTGGATGGAGGCACAGATACGCAGTATTTT	-	TRBJ2-3	-	TRBV9
CASRKTSGVTGELFF	TGTGCCAGCAGAAAGACTAGCGGGGTTACCGGGGAGCTGTTTTTT	TRBD2	TRBJ2-2	many	TRBV6-2/TRBV6-3
CASNRLAQETQYF	TGTGCCAGCAACCGACTAGCGCAAGAGACCCAGTACTTC	TRBD2	TRBJ2-5	few	TRBV5-8
CASSLILRQGGEQYF	TGTGCCAGCAGTTTAATCTTGAGACAGGGAGGCGAGCAGTACTTC	-	TRBJ2-7	-	TRBV28
CASSRRAGGGQETQYF	TGTGCCAGCAGCCGCCGAGCGGGAGGGGGACAAGAGACCCAGTACTTC	TRBD2	TRBJ2-5	-	TRBV3-1
CSVEDRWTGPSGANVLTF	TGCAGCGTTGAAGATCGGTGGACAGGGCCCTCTGGGGCCAACGTCCTGACTTTC	TRBD1	TRBJ2-6	many	TRBV29-1
CASSPLYRDRVEETQYF	TGTGCCAGCTCACCACTGTACCGGGACAGGGTGGAAGAGACCCAGTACTTC	TRBD1	TRBJ2-5	-	TRBV18
CASSLVFGTGGYTF	TGTGCCAGCAGCTTAGTATTTGGAACAGGAGGCTACACCTTC	-	TRBJ1-2	few	TRBV7-9
CASSFRGIYYEQYF	TGTGCCAGCAGTTTTCGAGGGATCTACTACGAGCAGTACTTC	-	TRBJ2-7	-	TRBV27
CASSLNRIENEQFF	TGTGCCAGCAGCTTAAACAGAATTGAGAATGAGCAGTTCTTC	-	TRBJ2-1	-	TRBV7-3
CASSEAGMVGGYGYTF	TGTGCCAGCAGTGAAGCGGGAATGGTCGGGGGCTATGGCTACACCTTC	-	TRBJ1-2	-	TRBV25-1
CASSLVTGKGYNEQFF	TGTGCCAGCAGCTTAGTCACAGGGAAGGGTTACAATGAGCAGTTCTTC	-	TRBJ2-1	-	TRBV7-2
CASSRLDDEQFF	TGTGCCAGCAGCCGACTAGACGATGAGCAGTTCTTC	-	TRBJ2-1	-	TRBV6-5
CASSSGTGARETQYF	TGTGCCAGCAGTTCAGGGACAGGGGCCCGAGAGACCCAGTACTTC	TRBD1	TRBJ2-5	few	TRBV12-3/TRBV12-4
CASSSRRGTNTDTQYF	TGTGCCAGCAGCTCCCGCCGAGGGACCAACACAGATACGCAGTATTTT	-	TRBJ2-3	few	TRBV7-9
CASSQESFYGYTF	TGTGCCAGCAGCCAAGAAAGTTTCTATGGCTACACCTTC	-	TRBJ1-2	-	TRBV3-1
CASTHGVSAASYNEQFF	TGTGCCAGCACCCACGGGGTCTCTGCGGCCTCCTACAATGAGCAGTTCTTC	-	TRBJ2-1	-	TRBV7-9
CASSLFGQGAANEQFF	TGTGCCAGCAGCTTATTCGGCCAGGGGGCGGCCAATGAGCAGTTCTTC	TRBD1	TRBJ2-1	-	TRBV7-9
CASSKGQAINQPQHF	TGTGCCAGCAGTAAGGGACAGGCGATCAATCAGCCCCAGCATTTT	TRBD1	TRBJ1-5	many	TRBV7-2
CSARPKSQGWTGELFF	TGCAGTGCTAGACCCAAATCACAGGGCTGGACCGGGGAGCTGTTTTTT	-	TRBJ2-2	few	TRBV20-1
CSVIYRPLQFF	TGCAGCGTTATATACCGGCCGCTTCAGTTCTTC	-	TRBJ2-1	-	TRBV29-1
CASSLAGTAISYEQYF	TGCGCCAGCAGCTTGGCGGGGACTGCTATCTCCTACGAGCAGTACTTC	-	TRBJ2-7	-	TRBV5-1
CSARDGLAGEETQYF	TGCAGTGCTAGAGATGGGCTAGCGGGGGAAGAGACCCAGTACTTC	TRBD2	TRBJ2-5	-	TRBV20-1
CASSLAGQGNTGELFF	TGTGCCAGCAGTTTAGCGGGACAGGGGAACACCGGGGAGCTGTTTTTT	TRBD1	TRBJ2-2	many	TRBV12-3/TRBV12-4
CASSLWTGTGTDTQYF	TGCGCCAGCAGCCTCTGGACGGGCACGGGAACAGATACGCAGTATTTT	-	TRBJ2-3	few	TRBV4-3
CASSLVRGLGELFF	TGCGCCAGCAGCTTGGTTCGCGGTCTCGGGGAGCTGTTTTTT	-	TRBJ2-2	many	TRBV5-1
CATSFGEDTGELFF	TGTGCCACCAGCTTCGGTGAGGACACCGGGGAGCTGTTTTTT	-	TRBJ2-2	many	TRBV15
CASSRSVGSGANVLTF	TGTGCCAGCAGTCGCTCCGTGGGAAGTGGGGCCAACGTCCTGACTTTC	-	TRBJ2-6	few	TRBV28
CASNKDTF	TGTGCCAGCAACAAGGACACCTTC	-	TRBJ1-2	-	TRBV6-2/TRBV6-3
CASSPDGISTDTQYF	TGTGCCAGCAGTCCGGATGGGATAAGCACAGATACGCAGTATTTT	-	TRBJ2-3	few	TRBV2
CASSNDRGREETQYF	TGTGCCAGCAGTAACGACAGGGGGCGCGAAGAGACCCAGTACTTC	TRBD1	TRBJ2-5	many	TRBV6-5
CASSSGTSGKNEQFF	TGTGCCAGCAGCTCCGGGACTAGCGGGAAGAATGAGCAGTTCTTC	TRBD2	TRBJ2-1	few	TRBV6-1
CATSDAGQSTDTQYF	TGTGCCACCAGTGATGCCGGACAGTCCACAGATACGCAGTATTTT	-	TRBJ2-3	many	TRBV24-1